One T cell receptor beta chain is described in this entry. What it binds is not known. The data derive from a study of T cell responses to AZD1222 COVID-19 vaccine. The CDR3 covers 14 residues. Trimming removed 5 bases from V and 2 bases from J; junction bases left unmatched: 5. The germline V gene encodes CDR1 MGHDK and CDR2 SYGVNS. Study findings and constraints: CD4 TCRs associated with vaccination spanned spike, dominating at 160-218 and 743-854. None of the repertoires were sampled until the peak T cell response had passed.

Assay used: immunoSEQ multiplex PCR; TCRdb lists only in-frame clones, some missing. The table shows 150,000 to 200,000 clones, with 92% occurring only once. It was second doses at about 4 or about 12 weeks that were pooled. This TCR derives from an adult who received the AZD1222 COVID-19 vaccine. The chain joins TRBV25-1 to TRBJ2-7; 8 nucleotides agree with TRBD2. The specimen comprised peripheral blood, sampled 28 days after the second AZD1222 dose. The CDR3 loop reads CASSLASGPYEQYF. CDR3 coding DNA: TGTGCCAGCAGTCTGGCTAGCGGGCCCTACGAGCAGTACTTC.